The present entry profiles one TCR beta chain with its context. This sample was included in a study of regulatory T cells in long-lasting Graves disease. Time point noted: newly diagnosed GD, antithyroid drugs for less than 3 months. PBMCs provided the RNA from which the TCR library was made. As collected, the peripheral blood samples measured 7.5 to 10 milliliters each and went into EDTA tubes. Through Arm-PCR of CDR3 regions and iRepertoire HTBI primers, TCR beta libraries were built. From the multiplex PCR reads, TCRdb called clonotypes with MiXCR, one entry per CDR3 protein. The sample includes 500,000 to 700,000 distinct CDR3 sequences, 16% of them seen just once. Trimming removed 3 bases from V and 4 bases from J; junction bases left unmatched: 9. This CDR3 has 15 amino acids. In germline, CDR1 is SGHKS, CDR2 YYEKEE (reference sequence). The same sample was also used in a study of T cells in Graves' hyperthyroidism and ophthalmopathy.

The source material was peripheral blood mononuclear cells (PBMCs), sampled at new diagnosis, from a patient treated with antithyroid drugs. The origin of this receptor is a woman between 25 and 40 years old with Graves disease. V usage is TRBV5-5 and J usage is TRBJ1-1; 7 nucleotides line up with TRBD1. Here the CDR3 reads CASSYKTGVGTEAFF. DNA for the CDR3: TGTGCCAGCAGCTATAAAACAGGGGTCGGCACTGAAGCTTTCTTT.